This T cell receptor beta chain was retrieved from a study of T cells in Graves' hyperthyroidism and ophthalmopathy. Whole-study findings and limits: In the blood, most expanded thyroid clonotypes above 0.001 appeared as well.

The study enrolled patients aged 18 to 65 with newly diagnosed hyperthyroidism of under 2 months' duration. Fresh 10 ml peripheral blood yielded PBMCs. From germline, CDR1 is SGHTA and CDR2 FQGNSA. The CDR3 runs to 16 residues. There were TCR beta CDR3 regions amplified from RNA transcripts. The TCR CDR3 was amplified in a first-round RT-PCR using the HTBI primer set. TCRdb ran MiXCR on the multiplex PCR reads and lists one entry per CDR3 protein. The sample has roughly 300,000 distinct CDR3 sequences; around 23% are singletons. This clonotype was found a few times. Antigen unknown. A much larger clone lies a single base off, so this may be a read error.

The material sequenced was blood. The receptor was isolated from a woman aged 45-65 years with Graves' hyperthyroidism. The chain has TRBV7-2 and TRBJ2-7, with D hard to call. The CDR3 is CVSSLVTWPSSYEQYF. The CDR3 bases are TGTGTCAGCAGCTTAGTCACGTGGCCAAGCTCCTACGAGCAGTACTTC. Full variable domain (remainder filled in from reference TRBV7-2 and TRBJ2-7): GAGVSQSPSNKVTEKGKDVELRCDPISGHTALYWYRQSLGQGLEFLIYFQGNSAPDKSGLPSDRFSAERTGGSVSTLTIQRTQQEDSAVYLCVSSLVTWPSSYEQYFGPGTRLTVT.